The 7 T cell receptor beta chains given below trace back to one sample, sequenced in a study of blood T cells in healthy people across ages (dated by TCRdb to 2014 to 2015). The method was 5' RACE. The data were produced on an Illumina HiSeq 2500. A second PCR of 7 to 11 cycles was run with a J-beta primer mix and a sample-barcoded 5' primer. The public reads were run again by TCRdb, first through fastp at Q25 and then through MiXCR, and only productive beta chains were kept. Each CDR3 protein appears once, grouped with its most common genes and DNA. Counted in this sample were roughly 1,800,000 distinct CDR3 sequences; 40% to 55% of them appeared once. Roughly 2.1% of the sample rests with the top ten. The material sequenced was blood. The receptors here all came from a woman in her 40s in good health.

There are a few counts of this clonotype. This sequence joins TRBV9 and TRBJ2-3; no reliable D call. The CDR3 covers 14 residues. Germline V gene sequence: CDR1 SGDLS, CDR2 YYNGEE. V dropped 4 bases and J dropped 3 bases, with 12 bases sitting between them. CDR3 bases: TGTGCCAGCAGCCGGTCCCCCTCGACAGATACGCAGTATTTT. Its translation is CASSRSPSTDTQYF.

CDR3 bases: TGTGCCAGCACCACAGGGGGGAATCAGCCCCAGCATTTT. Protein sequence: CASTTGGNQPQHF. V usage is TRBV6-5 and J usage is TRBJ1-5; TRBD1 matches at 8 bases. V was pared by 7 bases and J by 4 bases, with 3 bases of the junction left unmatched. This CDR3 spans 13 amino acids. CDR1 MNHEY and CDR2 SVGAGI come from the germline V gene.

CDR3 DNA: TGTGCCAGCAGCATAGGCGGGGGTTTAGGTGGCTACACCTTC. Its protein product is CASSIGGGLGGYTF. V gene TRBV7-2 combines with J gene TRBJ1-2; TRBD1 is a possible D gene (5 bases). The V gene's germline CDR1 is SGHTA and CDR2 FQGNSA. Trimming removed 5 bases from V and 7 bases from J, with 17 bases in between. The CDR3 consists of 14 residues.

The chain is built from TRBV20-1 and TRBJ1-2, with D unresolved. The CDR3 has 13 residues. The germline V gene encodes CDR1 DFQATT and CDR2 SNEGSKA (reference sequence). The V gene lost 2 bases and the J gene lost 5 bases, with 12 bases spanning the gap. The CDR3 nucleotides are TGCAGTGCTAGACCCCCTACCCTTTATGGCTACACCTTC. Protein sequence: CSARPPTLYGYTF.

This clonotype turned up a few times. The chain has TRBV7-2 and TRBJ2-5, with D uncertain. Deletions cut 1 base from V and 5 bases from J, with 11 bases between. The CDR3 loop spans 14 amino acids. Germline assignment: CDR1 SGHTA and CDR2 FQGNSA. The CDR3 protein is CASSLGAAPETQYF. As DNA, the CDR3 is TGTGCCAGCAGCTTAGGGGCCGCCCCCGAGACCCAGTACTTC.

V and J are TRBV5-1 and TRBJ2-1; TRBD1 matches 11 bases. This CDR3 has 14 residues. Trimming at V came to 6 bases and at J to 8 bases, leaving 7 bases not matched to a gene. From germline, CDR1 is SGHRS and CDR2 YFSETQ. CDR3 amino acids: CASIGDRGVDEQFF. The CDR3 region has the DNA TGCGCCAGCATCGGGGACAGGGGGGTGGATGAGCAGTTCTTC.

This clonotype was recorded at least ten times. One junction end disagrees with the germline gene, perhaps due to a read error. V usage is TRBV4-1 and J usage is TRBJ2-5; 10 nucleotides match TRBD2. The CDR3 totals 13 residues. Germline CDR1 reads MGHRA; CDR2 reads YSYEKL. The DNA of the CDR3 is TGTGCCAGCAGCCGGGGACTAGCGGAGACCCAGTACTTC. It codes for CASSRGLAETQYF.